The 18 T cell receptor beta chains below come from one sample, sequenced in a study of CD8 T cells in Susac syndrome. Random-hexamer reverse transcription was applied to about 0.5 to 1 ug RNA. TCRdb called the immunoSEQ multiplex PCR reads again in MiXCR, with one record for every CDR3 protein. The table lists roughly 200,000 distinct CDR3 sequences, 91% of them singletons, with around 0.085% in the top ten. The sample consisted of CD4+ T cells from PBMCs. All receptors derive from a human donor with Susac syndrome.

DNA for the CDR3: TGTGCCGGAAAGGGTTACAATGAGCAGTTCTTC. This translates into CAGKGYNEQFF. The genes are TRBV2 and TRBJ2-1; D is unclear. CDR3 length: 11 residues. The germline V gene encodes CDR1 SNHLY and CDR2 FYNNEI. The V end lost 11 bases, the J end lost 4 bases, and 9 bases lay between the germline ends.

The CDR3 sequence is CATSTGTDYGYTF. The DNA of the CDR3 is TGTGCCACCTCGACCGGGACAGACTATGGCTACACCTTC. The rearrangement joins TRBV2 to TRBJ1-2; TRBD1 aligns across 7 bases. Per germline, CDR1 SNHLY and CDR2 FYNNEI. The V gene end was trimmed by 10 bases and the J gene end by 3 bases; junction bases not matched to a gene: 8. This CDR3 region has 13 residues.

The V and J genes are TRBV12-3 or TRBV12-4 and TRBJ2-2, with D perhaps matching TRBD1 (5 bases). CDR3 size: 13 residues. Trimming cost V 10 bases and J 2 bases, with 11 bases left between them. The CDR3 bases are TGTGCCACAGGGCAGCAAAACACCGGGGAGCTGTTTTTT. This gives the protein CATGQQNTGELFF.

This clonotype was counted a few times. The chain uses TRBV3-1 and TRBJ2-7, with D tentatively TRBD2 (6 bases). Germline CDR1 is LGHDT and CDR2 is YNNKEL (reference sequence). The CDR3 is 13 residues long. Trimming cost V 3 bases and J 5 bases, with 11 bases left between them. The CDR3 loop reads CASSHEASDEQYF. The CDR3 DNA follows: TGTGCCAGCAGCCACGAAGCTAGCGACGAGCAGTACTTC.

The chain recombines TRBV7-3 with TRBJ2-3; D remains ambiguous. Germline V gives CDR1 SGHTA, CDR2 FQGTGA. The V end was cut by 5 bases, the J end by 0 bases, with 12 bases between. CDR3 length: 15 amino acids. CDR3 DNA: TGTGCCAGCAGCACAAAAAGTGGTAGCACAGATACGCAGTATTTT. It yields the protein CASSTKSGSTDTQYF.

CDR3 in amino acids: CATSQGSNYEQFF. CDR3 in DNA: TGTGCCACCAGTCAGGGGAGTAACTATGAGCAGTTCTTC. The chain links TRBV24-1 to TRBJ2-1; maybe TRBD1 (6 bases). This CDR3 region has 13 residues. The V gene's germline CDR1 is KGHDR and CDR2 SFDVKD. Deletions cut 6 bases from V and 8 bases from J, with 13 bases between.

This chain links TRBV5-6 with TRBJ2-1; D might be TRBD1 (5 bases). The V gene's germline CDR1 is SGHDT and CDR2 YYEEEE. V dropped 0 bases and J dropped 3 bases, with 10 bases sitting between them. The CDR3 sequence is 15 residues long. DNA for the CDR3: TGTGCCAGCAGCTTGGGACAGCAAAACTACAATGAGCAGTTCTTC. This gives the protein CASSLGQQNYNEQFF.

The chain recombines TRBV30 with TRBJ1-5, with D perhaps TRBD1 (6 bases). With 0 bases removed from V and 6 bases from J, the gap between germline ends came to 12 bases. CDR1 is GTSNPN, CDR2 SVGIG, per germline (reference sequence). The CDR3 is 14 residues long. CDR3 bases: TGTGCCTGGAGTGTACAGGGAGGGGGTCAGCCCCAGCATTTT. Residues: CAWSVQGGGQPQHF.

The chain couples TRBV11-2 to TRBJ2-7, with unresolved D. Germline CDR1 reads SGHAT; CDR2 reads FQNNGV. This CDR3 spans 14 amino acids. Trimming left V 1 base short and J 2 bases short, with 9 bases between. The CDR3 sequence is CASSLGPPPYEQYF. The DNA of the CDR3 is TGTGCCAGCAGCTTAGGTCCTCCTCCCTACGAGCAGTACTTC.

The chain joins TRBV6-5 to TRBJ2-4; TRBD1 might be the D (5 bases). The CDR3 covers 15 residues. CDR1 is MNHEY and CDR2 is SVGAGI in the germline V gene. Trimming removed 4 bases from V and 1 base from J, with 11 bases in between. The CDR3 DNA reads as TGTGCCAGCAGTTCTGGGAAGGGGGCCAAAAACATTCAGTACTTC. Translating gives CASSSGKGAKNIQYF.

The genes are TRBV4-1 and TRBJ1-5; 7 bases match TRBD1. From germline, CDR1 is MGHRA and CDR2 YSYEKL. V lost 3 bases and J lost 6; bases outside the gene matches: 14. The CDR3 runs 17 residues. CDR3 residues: CASSQGSLGGFIQPQHF. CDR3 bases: TGCGCCAGCAGCCAGGGTTCTCTAGGGGGCTTTATTCAGCCCCAGCATTTT.

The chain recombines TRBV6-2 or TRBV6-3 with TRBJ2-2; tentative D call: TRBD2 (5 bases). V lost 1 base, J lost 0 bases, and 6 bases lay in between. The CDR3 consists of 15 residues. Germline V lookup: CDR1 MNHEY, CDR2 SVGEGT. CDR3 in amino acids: CASSYFGTNTGELFF. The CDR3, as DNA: TGTGCCAGCAGTTACTTCGGGACGAACACCGGGGAGCTGTTTTTT.

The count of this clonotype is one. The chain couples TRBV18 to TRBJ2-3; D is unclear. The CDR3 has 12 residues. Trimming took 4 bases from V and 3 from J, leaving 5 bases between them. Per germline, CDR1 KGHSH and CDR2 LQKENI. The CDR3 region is CASSRLTDTQYF. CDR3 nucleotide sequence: TGTGCCAGCTCACGCTTAACAGATACGCAGTATTTT.

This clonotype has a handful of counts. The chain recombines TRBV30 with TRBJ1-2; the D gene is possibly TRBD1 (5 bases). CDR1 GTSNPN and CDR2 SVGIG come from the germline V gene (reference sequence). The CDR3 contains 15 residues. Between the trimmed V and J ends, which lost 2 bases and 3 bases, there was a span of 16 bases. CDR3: CAWSKNRKLYYGYTF. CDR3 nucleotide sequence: TGTGCCTGGAGTAAAAACAGGAAACTATACTATGGCTACACCTTC.

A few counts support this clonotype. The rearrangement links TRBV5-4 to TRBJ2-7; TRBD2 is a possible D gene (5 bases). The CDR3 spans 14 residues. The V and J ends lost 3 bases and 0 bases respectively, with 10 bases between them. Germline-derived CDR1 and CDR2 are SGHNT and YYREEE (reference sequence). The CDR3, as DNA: TGTGCCAGCAGCTCACCGGGAAGCTCCTACGAGCAGTACTTC. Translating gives CASSSPGSSYEQYF. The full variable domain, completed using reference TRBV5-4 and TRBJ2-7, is ETGVTQSPTHLIKTRGQQVTLRCSSQSGHNTVSWYQQALGQGPQFIFQYYREEENGRGNFPPRFSGLQFPNYSSELNVNALELDDSALYLCASSSPGSSYEQYFGPGTRLTVT.

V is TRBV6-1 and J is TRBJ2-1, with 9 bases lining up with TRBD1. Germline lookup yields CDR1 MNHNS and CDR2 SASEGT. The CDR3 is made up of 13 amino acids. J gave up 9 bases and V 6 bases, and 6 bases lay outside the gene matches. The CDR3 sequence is CASRELDRGEQFF. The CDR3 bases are TGTGCCAGCAGGGAACTGGACAGGGGTGAGCAGTTCTTC.

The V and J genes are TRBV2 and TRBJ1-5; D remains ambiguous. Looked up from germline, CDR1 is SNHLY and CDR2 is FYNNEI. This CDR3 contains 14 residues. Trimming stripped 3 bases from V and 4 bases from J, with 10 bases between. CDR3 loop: CASSELSPNQPQHF. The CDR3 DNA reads TGTGCCAGCAGTGAGTTGTCCCCGAATCAGCCCCAGCATTTT. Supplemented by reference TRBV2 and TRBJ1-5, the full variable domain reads EPEVTQTPSHQVTQMGQEVILRCVPISNHLYFYWYRQILGQKVEFLVSFYNNEISEKSEIFDDQFSVERPDGSNFTLKIRSTKLEDSAMYFCASSELSPNQPQHFGDGTRLSIL.

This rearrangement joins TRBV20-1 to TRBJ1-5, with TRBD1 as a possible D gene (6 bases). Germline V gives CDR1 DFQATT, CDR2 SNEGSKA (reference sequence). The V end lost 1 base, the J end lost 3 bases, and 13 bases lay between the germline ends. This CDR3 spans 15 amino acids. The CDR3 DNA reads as TGCAGTGCTAGAGTCCGGGGGCTCCCCAATCAGCCCCAGCATTTT. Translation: CSARVRGLPNQPQHF.